The 30 T cell receptor beta chains presented below share a single source sample, sequenced in a study of blood T cell repertoires in COVID-19. Libraries were prepared by immunoSEQ multiplex PCR; TCRdb keeps only in-frame clonotypes and omits some of them. The sample holds some 310,000 clones, around nine tenths seen once. Sequencing was done on a sample of PBMCs or T cells enriched from blood (not recorded which). The receptors derive from a woman in her thirties who had recovered from COVID-19.

The V gene is TRBV18, the J gene TRBJ2-5; tentatively, D is TRBD1 (6 bases). Germline V lookup: CDR1 KGHSH, CDR2 LQKENI. V gave up 4 bases and J gave up 0 bases, with 15 bases separating them. The CDR3 length is 16 residues. CDR3 protein: CASSRAGTQYQETQYF. CDR3 in DNA: TGTGCCAGCTCACGAGCCGGGACACAGTACCAAGAGACCCAGTACTTC.

This sequence joins TRBV6-5 and TRBJ2-5, with 7 bases aligning to TRBD1. Trimming cost V 7 bases and J 4 bases; bases outside gene matches: 6. The CDR3 loop spans 13 amino acids. CDR1 and CDR2 (germline): MNHEY, SVGAGI. CDR3 sequence reads: CASTTPGGETQYF. The DNA of the CDR3 is TGTGCCAGCACCACCCCAGGGGGAGAGACCCAGTACTTC.

The V gene is TRBV27, the J gene TRBJ2-1, with TRBD2 identical over 12 bases. The V segment lost 2 bases and the J segment 7 bases; nucleotides outside the gene matches: 3. Germline V gene data show CDR1 as MNHEY and CDR2 as SMNVEV (reference sequence). The CDR3 runs to 15 residues. CDR3 amino acids: CASSLLAGGPNEQFF. The CDR3 coding sequence is TGTGCCAGCAGTTTACTAGCGGGAGGGCCAAATGAGCAGTTCTTC.

The chain is built from TRBV28 and TRBJ1-5; 8 bases are shared with TRBD1. Germline loops: CDR1 MDHEN, CDR2 SYDVKM. CDR3 size: 15 residues. V was pared by 8 bases and J by 5 bases, with 11 bases of the junction left unmatched. For the CDR3, the DNA is TGTGCCAGCCTCTCGACAGGGGAGTTCTATCAGCCCCAGCATTTT. Its translation: CASLSTGEFYQPQHF.

The rearrangement uses TRBV2 and TRBJ1-1; D is ambiguous. The CDR3 is 14 residues long. Trimming removed 5 bases from V and 1 base from J, with 11 bases in between. Germline CDR1 and CDR2: SNHLY and FYNNEI. The CDR3 DNA follows: TGTGCCAGCAGTCCCCTCGTGAGGAACACTGAAGCTTTCTTT. This gives the protein CASSPLVRNTEAFF.

This clone was found once. The J gene is TRBJ1-2, the V gene TRBV3-1 (or the pseudogene TRBV3-2), with 11 bases aligning to TRBD1. The CDR3 covers 14 residues. Germline CDR1 reads LGHDT; CDR2 reads YNNKEL (reference sequence). J was trimmed by 5 bases and V by 4 bases; bases with no gene match: 3. The chain's CDR3 is CASSLGTGGYGYTF. The CDR3 DNA follows: TGTGCCAGCAGCCTCGGGACAGGGGGATATGGCTACACCTTC.

This sequence joins TRBV5-4 and TRBJ2-7; 8 bases are shared with TRBD1. This CDR3 has 14 amino acids. From germline, CDR1 is SGHNT and CDR2 YYREEE (reference sequence). V shed 0 bases and J 6 bases; nucleotides not matched to a gene: 5. CDR3 amino acids: CASSLVQGESEQYF. The CDR3 DNA reads TGTGCCAGCAGCTTGGTACAGGGGGAGAGCGAGCAGTACTTC. The full variable domain, in which reference TRBV5-4 and TRBJ2-7 provide the parts outside the CDR3, is ETGVTQSPTHLIKTRGQQVTLRCSSQSGHNTVSWYQQALGQGPQFIFQYYREEENGRGNFPPRFSGLQFPNYSSELNVNALELDDSALYLCASSLVQGESEQYFGPGTRLTVT.

This chain connects TRBV9 to TRBJ1-2; 7 nucleotides line up with TRBD1. J was trimmed by 7 bases and V by 3 bases; bases with no gene match: 9. CDR3 length equals 14 residues. The germline CDR1 and CDR2 sequences are SGDLS and YYNGEE. The CDR3 reads CASSEAGQAAGYTF. Written as DNA, the CDR3 is TGTGCCAGCAGCGAAGCCGGACAGGCTGCTGGCTACACCTTC.

The chain employs TRBV18 and TRBJ2-7, with a weak D call TRBD1 (5 bases). Trimming stripped 0 bases from V and 4 bases from J, with 10 bases between. CDR3 length: 14 amino acids. From germline, CDR1 is KGHSH and CDR2 LQKENI. The CDR3 nucleotides are TGTGCCAGCTCACCACCAGGGGAACCATACGAGCAGTACTTC. Amino acids: CASSPPGEPYEQYF.

The gene calls are TRBV3-1 (or the pseudogene TRBV3-2) and TRBJ1-4; 7 bases agree with TRBD1. The CDR3 spans 15 residues. Germline V lookup: CDR1 LGHDT, CDR2 YNNKEL (reference sequence). J gave up 6 bases and V 8 bases, and 12 bases lay outside the gene matches. The CDR3 DNA reads as TGTGCCAGCCGACGGGACAGCGCTACACATGAAAAACTGTTTTTT. Its translation is CASRRDSATHEKLFF.

This clone occurred once. The chain has TRBV27 and TRBJ1-6; 7 bases agree with TRBD1. Germline V gene sequence: CDR1 MNHEY, CDR2 SMNVEV (reference sequence). This CDR3 contains 14 residues. Losses at the gene ends were 5 bases for V and 5 bases for J; bases not matched to a gene: 3. The CDR3 reads CASSHDRDNSPLHF. Written as DNA, the CDR3 is TGTGCCAGCAGTCACGACAGGGATAATTCACCCCTCCACTTT.

The gene calls are TRBV27 and TRBJ2-7, with TRBD2 matching 10 bases. Germline V gene lookup returns CDR1 MNHEY and CDR2 SMNVEV (reference sequence). The V segment lost 4 bases and the J segment 0 bases; nucleotides outside the gene matches: 3. The CDR3 sequence is 15 residues long. DNA for the CDR3: TGTGCCAGCAGTTCCAGCGGGAGGGGCTCCTACGAGCAGTACTTC. Its translation: CASSSSGRGSYEQYF.

The V gene is TRBV27, the J gene TRBJ1-2; TRBD1 might be the D (5 bases). Germline CDR1 is MNHEY and CDR2 is SMNVEV (reference sequence). The CDR3 contains 14 residues. V was clipped by 6 bases and J by 2 bases, with 13 bases between them. The CDR3: CASSLDRTNYGYTF. The CDR3 nucleotides read TGTGCCAGCAGCCTAGACAGAACCAACTATGGCTACACCTTC.

This chain uses TRBV19 with TRBJ1-5, with D perhaps TRBD1 (5 bases). Germline V gives CDR1 LNHDA, CDR2 SQIVND (reference sequence). Trimming took 7 bases from V and 7 from J, leaving 20 bases between them. The length of the CDR3 is 15 residues. The CDR3 nucleotides are TGTGCCAGTACCTCGTTAGGGGCGGATGGGCAGCCCCAGCATTTT. This encodes CASTSLGADGQPQHF.

The chain combines TRBV13 with TRBJ2-2; no reliable D call. The CDR3 spans 16 residues. Trimming removed 3 bases from V and 1 base from J, with 12 bases in between. Per germline, CDR1 PRHDT and CDR2 FYEKMQ (reference sequence). CDR3 loop: CASSFLSSVNTGELFF. DNA of the CDR3: TGTGCCAGCAGCTTCCTATCATCCGTGAACACCGGGGAGCTGTTTTTT.

J is TRBJ2-4 and V is TRBV5-1; 16 nucleotides agree with TRBD2. The CDR3 totals 21 residues. Trimming at V came to 0 bases and at J to 3 bases, leaving 12 bases not matched to a gene. Germline CDR1 SGHRS, CDR2 YFSETQ. The CDR3 here is CASSLGLGGLAGGYGKNIQYF. The CDR3 nucleotides read TGCGCCAGCAGCTTGGGCCTAGGGGGACTAGCGGGAGGGTATGGCAAAAACATTCAGTACTTC.

The V call is TRBV6-5, the J call TRBJ1-2, with no clear D. This CDR3 is built from 14 residues. Looked up from germline, CDR1 is MNHEY and CDR2 is SVGAGI. Trimming took off 2 bases at V and 7 bases at J, with 14 bases between the two ends. CDR3 DNA sequence: TGTGCCAGCAGTTACGATGGGTTGAGCGGTGGCTACACCTTC. The encoded protein is CASSYDGLSGGYTF.

The genes are TRBV20-1 and TRBJ2-7; D uncertain. Germline V gene data show CDR1 as DFQATT and CDR2 as SNEGSKA (reference sequence). The CDR3 consists of 13 residues. Trimming stripped 3 bases from V and 6 bases from J, with 15 bases between. This chain's CDR3 is CSASTNTVAEQYF. The CDR3 bases are TGCAGTGCTAGTACAAATACAGTGGCCGAGCAGTACTTC.

The chain joins TRBV12-3 or TRBV12-4 to TRBJ2-1, with TRBD1 as a possible D gene (6 bases). With 2 bases removed from V and 10 bases from J, the gap between germline ends came to 12 bases. CDR3 length: 13 amino acids. The DNA of the CDR3 is TGTGCCAGCAGTTTAACTACCGGGACAGAGCAGTTCTTC. Translated, it gives CASSLTTGTEQFF.

The rearrangement links TRBV11-2 to TRBJ2-5, with a weak D call TRBD2 (5 bases). Per the germline V gene, CDR1 is SGHAT and CDR2 is FQNNGV. With 6 bases removed from V and 1 base from J, the gap between germline ends came to 12 bases. The CDR3 extends over 14 amino acids. The CDR3, as DNA: TGTGCCAGCAGTCACAGCCGGGGCCAAGAGACCCAGTACTTC. Residues: CASSHSRGQETQYF.

This chain uses TRBV6-5 with TRBJ1-2; 7 nucleotides align to TRBD1. The CDR3 is 13 residues long. Trimming took 5 bases from V and 6 from J; bases not matched to a gene: 6. Germline V gene sequence: CDR1 MNHEY, CDR2 SVGAGI. The CDR3 sequence: CASSHGQADGYTF. The CDR3 bases are TGTGCCAGCAGTCATGGACAGGCGGATGGCTACACCTTC.

This rearrangement joins TRBV27 to TRBJ1-6; D perhaps matches TRBD1 (6 bases). Trimming shortened V by 4 bases and J by 8 bases, and 9 bases separated the two germline ends. The CDR3 runs 13 residues. Germline CDR1 reads MNHEY; CDR2 reads SMNVEV (reference sequence). As DNA, the CDR3 is TGTGCCAGCAGTTGGGCAGGGGATTCACCCCTCCACTTT. Amino acids: CASSWAGDSPLHF.

The J gene is TRBJ1-2, the V gene TRBV7-9, with D possibly matching TRBD1 (5 bases). V lost 5 bases and J lost 5, with 21 bases in between. Germline CDR1 reads SEHNR; CDR2 reads FQNEAQ (reference sequence). This CDR3 has 16 amino acids. This CDR3 is CASSETWGGAGYGYTF. In DNA form, the CDR3 reads TGTGCCAGCAGCGAAACTTGGGGGGGAGCAGGGTATGGCTACACCTTC.

This clone appeared a few times. This chain links TRBV19 with TRBJ2-7; D is unresolved. The CDR3 runs 13 residues. The germline gives CDR1 LNHDA, CDR2 SQIVND (reference sequence). The V end was cut by 6 bases, the J end by 1 base, with 10 bases between. The CDR3 loop reads CASSNTVSYEQYF. The CDR3 region has the DNA TGTGCCAGTAGCAATACGGTGTCCTACGAGCAGTACTTC.

This clone was seen repeatedly, ten times or more. The chain carries TRBV4-1 and TRBJ1-5; D is undetermined. V was trimmed by 1 base and J by 6 bases, leaving 16 bases between them. CDR1 is MGHRA and CDR2 is YSYEKL in the germline V gene. The CDR3 loop spans 16 amino acids. The DNA for the CDR3 is TGCGCCAGCAGCCAAGTAGCGGCCAGAGGTCCTCAGCCCCAGCATTTT. This translates into CASSQVAARGPQPQHF.

This chain joins TRBV9 and TRBJ2-7, with TRBD2 matching over 13 bases. Germline CDR1 reads SGDLS; CDR2 reads YYNGEE. The V gene end was trimmed by 2 bases and the J gene end by 1 base; junction bases not matched to a gene: 6. This CDR3 comprises 17 residues. CDR3 in DNA: TGTGCCAGCAGCGTTGGGACTAGCGGGATAGGGTCCTACGAGCAGTACTTC. It codes for CASSVGTSGIGSYEQYF.

The chain uses TRBV2 and TRBJ2-7; TRBD2 might be the D (6 bases). This CDR3 is built from 15 residues. Trimming shortened V by 6 bases and J by 2 bases, and 17 bases separated the two germline ends. Germline CDR1 reads SNHLY; CDR2 reads FYNNEI. CDR3 in DNA: TGTGCCAGCAGGGAGGGAATCAGCCTAACCTACGAGCAGTACTTC. Protein: CASREGISLTYEQYF.

The rearrangement joins TRBV10-3 to TRBJ2-2, with TRBD1 identical over 7 bases. The trim removed 3 bases at V and 0 bases at J, leaving 4 bases unmatched. The germline V gene encodes CDR1 ENHRY and CDR2 SYGVKD. The CDR3 length is 16 residues. The CDR3 loop reads CAISELGTANTGELFF. DNA of the CDR3: TGTGCCATCAGTGAATTAGGGACAGCGAACACCGGGGAGCTGTTTTTT.

This chain connects TRBV7-3 to TRBJ1-1, with unresolved D. V dropped 3 bases and J dropped 5 bases, with 10 bases sitting between them. CDR3 length: 13 residues. Germline CDR1 is SGHTA and CDR2 is FQGTGA. The CDR3 is CASSFLGGTEAFF. The CDR3 nucleotides are TGTGCCAGCAGCTTCCTGGGAGGTACTGAAGCTTTCTTT.

This clone was counted only a few times. The CDR3, as DNA: TGTGCCAGCAGTGATCGGACAGGGTTCGACTCAAGGGGGAACACTGAAGCTTTCTTT. Protein product: CASSDRTGFDSRGNTEAFF. The chain uses TRBV6-1 and TRBJ1-1, with 8 bases lining up with TRBD1. Germline V gives CDR1 MNHNS, CDR2 SASEGT. The CDR3 consists of 19 residues. With V trimmed by 3 bases and J by 1 base, 16 bases remained unmatched.